Below, 9 T cell receptor beta chains from the same sample are listed, as sequenced in a study of blood T cell repertoires in COVID-19. Sequenced by immunoSEQ multiplex PCR; TCRdb stores in-frame clones only, minus some. The table includes around 53,000 clones, approximately 84% detected once. The sample taken for sequencing was peripheral blood. These receptors were obtained from a man in his 70s with active COVID-19.

This chain uses TRBV2 with TRBJ2-3; no clear D. V lost 3 bases and J lost 2, with 9 bases in between. There are 14 residues in the CDR3. Germline V gene data show CDR1 as SNHLY and CDR2 as FYNNEI. CDR3 protein: CASSDILTTDTQYF. DNA of the CDR3: TGTGCCAGCAGTGACATACTTACCACAGATACGCAGTATTTT.

This chain connects TRBV7-2 to TRBJ2-7; TRBD2 is a possible D gene (6 bases). The germline gives CDR1 SGHTA, CDR2 FQGNSA. V dropped 1 base and J dropped 0 bases, with 10 bases sitting between them. The CDR3 is 15 residues long. The CDR3 here is CASSLGSGSSYEQYF. The CDR3 DNA reads as TGTGCCAGCAGCTTAGGTAGCGGAAGCTCCTACGAGCAGTACTTC.

The chain recombines TRBV19 with TRBJ2-7; 13 bases agree with TRBD2. Germline lookup yields CDR1 LNHDA and CDR2 SQIVND (reference sequence). The CDR3 sequence is 16 residues long. V lost 7 bases to trimming and J lost 7 bases; unmatched junction nucleotides: 13. The CDR3 bases are TGTGCCAGTACCGCCTACGGACTAGCGGGAGTTAAAGAGCAGTACTTC. Its translation: CASTAYGLAGVKEQYF. The whole variable domain, filled in from reference TRBV19 and TRBJ2-7, reads DGGITQSPKYLFRKEGQNVTLSCEQNLNHDAMYWYRQDPGQGLRLIYYSQIVNDFQKGDIAEGYSVSREKKESFPLTVTSAQKNPTAFYLCASTAYGLAGVKEQYFGPGTRLTVT.

Remarks on this clone: Other DNA sequences of this sample code for an identical CDR3. This chain uses TRBV9 with TRBJ2-1; 7 nucleotides match TRBD2. Trimming at V came to 0 bases and at J to 4 bases, leaving 4 bases not matched to a gene. The CDR3 sequence is 15 residues long. CDR1 is SGDLS and CDR2 is YYNGEE in the germline V gene. The CDR3 DNA reads as TGTGCCAGCAGCGTAGGCGGGAGTACATACAATGAGCAGTTCTTC. It translates to CASSVGGSTYNEQFF. Full variable domain (rest looked up from reference TRBV9 and TRBJ2-1): DSGVTQTPKHLITATGQRVTLRCSPRSGDLSVYWYQQSLDQGLQFLIQYYNGEERAKGNILERFSAQQFPDLHSELNLSSLELGDSALYFCASSVGGSTYNEQFFGPGTRLTVL.

This chain joins TRBV9 and TRBJ1-2; unclear D gene. Germline V gene sequence: CDR1 SGDLS, CDR2 YYNGEE. V was clipped by 2 bases and J by 4 bases, with 9 bases between them. The CDR3 has 13 residues. CDR3 sequence reads: CASSVEGTYGYTF. CDR3 nucleotide sequence: TGTGCCAGCAGCGTCGAGGGAACCTATGGCTACACCTTC.

The chain uses TRBV27 and TRBJ2-6; 8 positions match TRBD2. Germline lookup yields CDR1 MNHEY and CDR2 SMNVEV (reference sequence). The V gene end was trimmed by 1 base and the J gene end by 3 bases; junction bases not matched to a gene: 8. CDR3 length equals 18 residues. DNA of the CDR3: TGTGCCAGCAGTTTATGGGGAGTAGCGGGAATTGGGGCCAACGTCCTGACTTTC. Translated, it gives CASSLWGVAGIGANVLTF.

V usage is TRBV3-1 (or the pseudogene TRBV3-2) and J usage is TRBJ2-7; 12 nucleotides match TRBD2. The germline V gene encodes CDR1 LGHDT and CDR2 YNNKEL (reference sequence). This CDR3 has 15 amino acids. With 4 bases clipped from V and 6 bases from J, the junction kept 7 bases outside the gene matches. CDR3 region: CASSPGLAGQGEQYF. The CDR3 DNA is TGTGCCAGCAGCCCCGGACTAGCGGGACAGGGCGAGCAGTACTTC.

This chain joins TRBV6-6 and TRBJ2-3; weak D call: TRBD2 (5 bases). CDR1 is MNHNY and CDR2 is SVGAGI in the germline V gene (reference sequence). The CDR3 contains 14 residues. Trimming shortened V by 8 bases and J by 1 base, and 13 bases separated the two germline ends. CDR3 sequence (DNA): TGTGCCAGCGGACCTCCCGGGGGCACAGATACGCAGTATTTT. Residues: CASGPPGGTDTQYF.

The DNA for the CDR3 is TGTGCCAGCAGCCCCTCGGGGGGACTAGCTGAGCAGTTCTTC. Amino acids: CASSPSGGLAEQFF. J is TRBJ2-1 and V is TRBV7-3, with 9 bases aligning to TRBD2. V dropped 5 bases and J dropped 9; count of bases not matched to a gene: 8. This CDR3 has 14 amino acids. Looked up from germline, CDR1 is SGHTA and CDR2 is FQGTGA.